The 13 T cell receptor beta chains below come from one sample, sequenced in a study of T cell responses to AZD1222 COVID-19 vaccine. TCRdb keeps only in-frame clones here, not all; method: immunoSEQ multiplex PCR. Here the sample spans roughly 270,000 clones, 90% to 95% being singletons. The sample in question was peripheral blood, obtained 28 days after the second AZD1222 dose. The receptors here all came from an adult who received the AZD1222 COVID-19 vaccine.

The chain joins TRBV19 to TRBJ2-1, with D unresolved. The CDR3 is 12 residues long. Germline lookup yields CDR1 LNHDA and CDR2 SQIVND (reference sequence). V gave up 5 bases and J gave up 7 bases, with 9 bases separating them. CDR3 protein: CASSPRWNEQFF. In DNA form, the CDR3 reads TGTGCCAGTAGTCCCCGCTGGAATGAGCAGTTCTTC.

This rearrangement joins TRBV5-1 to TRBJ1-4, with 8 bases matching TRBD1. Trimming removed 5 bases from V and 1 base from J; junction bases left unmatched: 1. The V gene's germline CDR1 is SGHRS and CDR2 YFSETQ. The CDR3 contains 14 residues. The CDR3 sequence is CASRQGVTNEKLFF. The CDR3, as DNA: TGCGCCAGCAGACAGGGGGTAACTAATGAAAAACTGTTTTTT.

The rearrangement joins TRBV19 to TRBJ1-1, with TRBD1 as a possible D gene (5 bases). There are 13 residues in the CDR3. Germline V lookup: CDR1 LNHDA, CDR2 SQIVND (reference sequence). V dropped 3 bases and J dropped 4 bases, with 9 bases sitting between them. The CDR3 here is CASSMRGGTEAFF. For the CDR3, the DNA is TGTGCCAGTAGTATGAGGGGCGGCACTGAAGCTTTCTTT.

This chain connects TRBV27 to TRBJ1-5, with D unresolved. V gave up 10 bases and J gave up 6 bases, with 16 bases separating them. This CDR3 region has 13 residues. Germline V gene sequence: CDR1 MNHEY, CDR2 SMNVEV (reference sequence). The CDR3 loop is CATKRTAAQPQHF. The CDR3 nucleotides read TGTGCCACCAAGAGGACGGCGGCTCAGCCCCAGCATTTT.

The CDR3 region has the DNA TGTGCCAGCAGTTTCCCCCTCCCAAGTTGGGGCGGGAGCTCGACCTACGAGCAGTACTTC. It codes for CASSFPLPSWGGSSTYEQYF. The rearrangement joins TRBV6-2 or TRBV6-3 to TRBJ2-7, with TRBD2 matching 7 bases. V was clipped by 4 bases and J by 2 bases; unmatched bases: 23. There are 20 residues in the CDR3. Germline V gene data show CDR1 as MNHEY and CDR2 as SVGEGT.

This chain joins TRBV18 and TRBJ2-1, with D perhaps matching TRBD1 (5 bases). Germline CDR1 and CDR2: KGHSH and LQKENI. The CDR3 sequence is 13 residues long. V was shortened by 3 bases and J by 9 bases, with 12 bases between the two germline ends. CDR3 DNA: TGTGCCAGCTCACCTACCCAGGGTTCTGAGCAGTTCTTC. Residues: CASSPTQGSEQFF.

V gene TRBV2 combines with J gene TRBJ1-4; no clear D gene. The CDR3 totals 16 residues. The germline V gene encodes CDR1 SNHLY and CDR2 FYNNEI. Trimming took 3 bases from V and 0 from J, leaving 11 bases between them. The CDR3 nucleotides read TGTGCCAGCAGTGAGAGTGGGAGTCCAACTAATGAAAAACTGTTTTTT. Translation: CASSESGSPTNEKLFF.

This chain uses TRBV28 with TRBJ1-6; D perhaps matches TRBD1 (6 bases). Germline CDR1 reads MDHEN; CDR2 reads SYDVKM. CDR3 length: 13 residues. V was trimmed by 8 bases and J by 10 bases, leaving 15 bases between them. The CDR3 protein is CASGGGVGSPLHF. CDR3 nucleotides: TGTGCCAGCGGCGGGGGCGTTGGGTCACCCCTCCACTTT.

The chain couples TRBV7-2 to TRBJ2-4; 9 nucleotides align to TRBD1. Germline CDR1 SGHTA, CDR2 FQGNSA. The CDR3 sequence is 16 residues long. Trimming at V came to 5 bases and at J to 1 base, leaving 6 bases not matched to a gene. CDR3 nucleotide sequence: TGTGCCAGCAGCGTCACAGGGGGCCTTGCCAAAAACATTCAGTACTTC. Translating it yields CASSVTGGLAKNIQYF.

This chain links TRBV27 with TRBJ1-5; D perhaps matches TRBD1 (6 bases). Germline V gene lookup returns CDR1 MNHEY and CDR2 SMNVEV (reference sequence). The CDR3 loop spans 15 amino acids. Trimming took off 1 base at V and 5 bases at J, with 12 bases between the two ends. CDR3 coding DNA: TGTGCCAGCAGTTTATTGGGGGCGGGGGATCAGCCCCAGCATTTT. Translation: CASSLLGAGDQPQHF.

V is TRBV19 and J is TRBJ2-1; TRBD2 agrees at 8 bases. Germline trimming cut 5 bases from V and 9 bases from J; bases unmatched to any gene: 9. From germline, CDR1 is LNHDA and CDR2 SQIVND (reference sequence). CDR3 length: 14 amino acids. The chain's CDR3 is CASSPRGGPREQFF. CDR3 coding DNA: TGTGCCAGTAGTCCCCGGGGGGGCCCCCGTGAGCAGTTCTTC. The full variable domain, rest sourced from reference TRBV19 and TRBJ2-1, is DGGITQSPKYLFRKEGQNVTLSCEQNLNHDAMYWYRQDPGQGLRLIYYSQIVNDFQKGDIAEGYSVSREKKESFPLTVTSAQKNPTAFYLCASSPRGGPREQFFGPGTRLTVL.

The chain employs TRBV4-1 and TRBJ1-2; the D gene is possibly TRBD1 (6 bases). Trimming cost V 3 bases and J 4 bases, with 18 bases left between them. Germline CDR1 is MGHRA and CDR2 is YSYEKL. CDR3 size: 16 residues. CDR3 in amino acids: CASSHPTDSYFYGYTF. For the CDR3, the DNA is TGCGCCAGCAGCCACCCTACGGACAGTTACTTCTATGGCTACACCTTC.

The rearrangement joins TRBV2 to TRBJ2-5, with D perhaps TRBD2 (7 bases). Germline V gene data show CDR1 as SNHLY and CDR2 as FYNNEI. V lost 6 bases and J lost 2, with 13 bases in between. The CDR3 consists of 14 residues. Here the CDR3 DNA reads TGTGCCAGCAGCCCCGCGGGGGCGCAAGAGACCCAGTACTTC. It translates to CASSPAGAQETQYF.